This T cell receptor beta chain was observed in a study of CXCR3-negative and CXCR3-positive naive CD8 T cells (dated by TCRdb to 2018 to 2020). Describing the broader study: In total, roughly 140 million TRB reads were obtained, which works out to roughly 1.5 +/- 0.3 million reads per library. Naive subsets from a handful of donors and memory cells from 3 donors were included in the TRBV-TRBJ cluster analysis. Diversity and physicochemical repertoire analyses covered about a dozen donors pooled from two independent experiments.

Reads for this sample came from a NextSeq 550. The Human TCR Profiling Kit (MiLaboratory) was used to prepare UMI-labeled 5' RACE TRB cDNA libraries. cDNA synthesis used the entire amount of extracted RNA, and PCR amplification then used the entire amount of cDNA produced. Libraries were prepared in parallel with an identical number of PCR cycles. The paper's processing steps were these. With a requirement of at least two reads per UMI, MIGEC and MiXCR extracted about 50,000 +/- 10,000 unique UMI-labeled TRB cDNA molecules per library. An average of around 40,000 +/- 10,000 functional in-frame TRB CDR3 nucleotide clonotypes without stop codons was found per library. After downsampling to 5000 UMI-labeled TRB molecules per sample, diversity metrics such as normalized Shannon-Wiener and Chao1 were calculated in VDJtools. VDJtools computed clonotype-size-weighted physicochemical properties of the central five CDR3 residues: interaction energy, strength, volume and Kidera factor 4. Based on TCRdb reprocessing of the reads, there is one entry per CDR3 protein sequence, and DNA is missing. TCRdb, not the authors, supplied the V and J calls. This sample's table carries 130,000 to 150,000 distinct CDR3 sequences. Roughly 0.27% of the sample comes from the top ten.

The germline V gene provides CDR1 SQVTM and CDR2 ANQGSEA. The CDR3 starts with the cysteine, ends with the phenylalanine, and has 14 residues. A DNA sequence was not provided. Each CD8+ T cell subset was flow-sorted in triplicate, and 300,000 or so cells per subset were placed directly into RLT lysis buffer. Naive CD8+ T cells were defined stringently as CD45RO-CCR7+CD27+CD95- to exclude memory contaminants. Standard density gradient centrifugation was used to isolate peripheral blood mononuclear cells from buffy coats. Naive CXCR3-negative and CXCR3-positive CD8+ T cells were flow-sorted on a FACSAria III. Total RNA was extracted from sorted cells with an RNeasy Mini Kit. Results and caveats for the whole study, not just this receptor: TRB CDR3s from CXCR3-positive naive cells showed higher hydrophobicity (lower Kidera factor 4), lower energy, and higher strength and volume indices than CXCR3-negative naive cells. Repertoire diversity was comparably high in both naive subsets but much lower in memory CD8+ T cells. Surface CD5, linked to self-reactivity in mice, was comparable between naive subsets; TCR interaction strength was therefore also inferred from TRB CDR3 physicochemical properties. Because CXCR3 expression was partially decreased after cryopreservation, freshly isolated PBMCs were used for most assays. TRBV-TRBJ usage was similar between naive CXCR3-negative and CXCR3-positive cells from the same donor, while memory cells showed distinct patterns.

About this clonotype: Its recognized antigen is unknown.

Specimen: naive CXCR3+ CD8+ T cells from blood. Per the publication, the cell subset or site label means: CD45RO-CCR7+CD27+CD95- naive CD8+ T cells expressing CXCR3 (TNR3+). The origin of this receptor is a human donor in good health. Some clones in this sample may be carry-over from other donors' samples. The chain was built from TRBV29-1 and TRBJ1-4; TCRdb calls TRBD1, which cannot be checked without DNA. The CDR3 is CSVEWTGQGEKLFF.